The 21 T cell receptor beta chains reported below all come from one sample, sequenced in a study of blood T cell repertoires in COVID-19. Method: immunoSEQ multiplex PCR; TCRdb's copy keeps in-frame clones and lacks some. The sample yields under 350,000 clones, 80% to 90% seen once. The sequencing input was PBMCs or T cells enriched from blood (not recorded which). The source of these receptors is a woman aged 40 to 50 with acute COVID-19.

The genes are TRBV28 and TRBJ1-1; 7 nucleotides match TRBD1. Germline assignment: CDR1 MDHEN and CDR2 SYDVKM. With 5 bases clipped from V and 8 bases from J, the junction kept 5 bases outside the gene matches. This CDR3 has 12 amino acids. This CDR3 reads CASSPAGQEAFF. CDR3 nucleotide sequence: TGTGCCAGCAGTCCCGCGGGACAGGAAGCTTTCTTT.

The chain combines TRBV5-1 with TRBJ2-7, with TRBD2 identical over 13 bases. The CDR3 contains 19 residues. Per germline, CDR1 SGHRS and CDR2 YFSETQ. J was trimmed by 2 bases and V by 0 bases; bases with no gene match: 11. The CDR3 DNA reads as TGCGCCAGCAGCTTGGCCTTCTTTACTAGCGGGAGGGCTCCCTACGAGCAGTACTTC. Protein: CASSLAFFTSGRAPYEQYF.

The V and J genes are TRBV19 and TRBJ1-1, with TRBD1 identical over 9 bases. After removal of 7 bases from V and 1 base from J, the junction contained 10 bases not matched to a gene. Germline CDR1 reads LNHDA; CDR2 reads SQIVND (reference sequence). The CDR3 totals 16 residues. CDR3 sequence (DNA): TGTGCCAGTATTTCCGGGACAGGGATAAGGAACACTGAAGCTTTCTTT. Translation: CASISGTGIRNTEAFF.

The gene calls are TRBV18 and TRBJ2-5; maybe TRBD1 (5 bases). This CDR3 has 13 residues. Germline loops: CDR1 KGHSH, CDR2 LQKENI. Deletions cut 2 bases from V and 4 bases from J, with 8 bases between. This chain's CDR3 is CASSPGAGETQYF. CDR3 coding DNA: TGTGCCAGCTCACCAGGGGCAGGAGAGACCCAGTACTTC.

This rearrangement joins TRBV21-1 to TRBJ2-1; the DNA was not compared with TRBD1, the D call given in the table. TRBV21-1 is assigned pseudogene status. The CDR3 is made up of 20 amino acids. The CDR3 DNA is TGTGCCAGCAGCCCACCATATCTTGGGAGATGGGACAGACGCTACAATGAGCAGTTCTTC. It specifies CASSPPYLGRWDRRYNEQFF.

J is TRBJ2-2 and V is TRBV27, with 7 bases aligning to TRBD2. Germline values: CDR1 MNHEY, CDR2 SMNVEV (reference sequence). With V trimmed by 2 bases and J by 0 bases, 3 bases remained unmatched. The CDR3 has 16 amino acids. The CDR3 region is CASSLRAGPNTGELFF. The CDR3 bases are TGTGCCAGCAGTTTAAGAGCGGGGCCGAACACCGGGGAGCTGTTTTTT.

The chain combines TRBV27 with TRBJ2-2; D might be TRBD2 (6 bases). The CDR3 extends over 17 amino acids. Germline assignment: CDR1 MNHEY and CDR2 SMNVEV (reference sequence). The germline V and J ends were trimmed by 7 bases and 7 bases, with 25 bases remaining between them. CDR3 region: CASTAGTGLLRGGELFF. In DNA form, the CDR3 reads TGTGCCAGCACCGCGGGCACGGGACTCTTACGTGGCGGGGAGCTGTTTTTT.

This chain uses TRBV7-9 with TRBJ1-4, with no clear D. CDR3 length: 16 amino acids. The germline V gene encodes CDR1 SEHNR and CDR2 FQNEAQ (reference sequence). The ends were cut back, 5 bases at V and 0 bases at J, with 13 bases in the middle. In DNA, the CDR3 is TGTGCCAGCAGCCCCCGCCGGGTTGCAACTAATGAAAAACTGTTTTTT. It encodes CASSPRRVATNEKLFF.

The chain joins TRBV4-3 to TRBJ2-2; tentatively, D is TRBD1 (6 bases). Trimming shortened V by 3 bases and J by 6 bases, and 17 bases separated the two germline ends. In germline, CDR1 is LGHNA, CDR2 YSLEER. The CDR3 covers 16 residues. The CDR3 loop reads CASSQETGFYPGELFF. Written as DNA, the CDR3 is TGCGCCAGCAGCCAGGAGACAGGTTTCTACCCCGGGGAGCTGTTTTTT.

The chain carries TRBV2 and TRBJ2-2; possible D gene TRBD1, 6 bases. The CDR3 is made up of 13 amino acids. The V end was cut by 6 bases, the J end by 5 bases, with 10 bases between. CDR1 and CDR2 (germline): SNHLY, FYNNEI. This CDR3 reads CASSLDRTGELFF. CDR3 DNA sequence: TGTGCCAGCAGCTTGGACAGAACCGGGGAGCTGTTTTTT.

J is TRBJ2-3 and V is TRBV3-1 (or the pseudogene TRBV3-2), with D perhaps TRBD2 (6 bases). The CDR3 loop spans 15 amino acids. The germline V and J ends were trimmed by 1 base and 4 bases, with 12 bases remaining between them. Germline CDR1 and CDR2: LGHDT and YNNKEL (reference sequence). The CDR3: CASSQAAGRPDTQYF. DNA for the CDR3: TGTGCCAGCAGCCAAGCGGCAGGGAGGCCAGATACGCAGTATTTT.

The V gene is TRBV7-9, the J gene TRBJ2-1, with 9 bases that match TRBD2. This CDR3 contains 15 residues. Unmatched junction bases numbered 7, after V lost 5 bases and J lost 5 bases. Germline CDR1 is SEHNR and CDR2 is FQNEAQ (reference sequence). The CDR3 DNA sequence: TGTGCCAGCAGCCCGAGCGGGGGGCGAAACAATGAGCAGTTCTTC. It specifies CASSPSGGRNNEQFF.

The V call is TRBV14, the J call TRBJ2-7; D may be TRBD2 (5 bases). CDR3 length equals 13 residues. Trimming removed 4 bases from V and 1 base from J, with 8 bases in between. Germline V lookup: CDR1 SGHDN, CDR2 FVKESK. The CDR3 region is CASSRGQSYEQYF. The CDR3 region has the DNA TGTGCCAGCAGCCGCGGGCAATCCTACGAGCAGTACTTC.

The CDR3 is CASSYWTLQPLHF. In nucleotides, the CDR3 is TGTGCCAGCAGTTATTGGACACTCCAACCCCTCCACTTT. The genes are TRBV6-2 or TRBV6-3 and TRBJ1-6; perhaps TRBD1 as D (5 bases). V was pared by 3 bases and J by 12 bases, with 12 bases between. This CDR3 region has 13 residues. CDR1 and CDR2 (germline): MNHEY, SVGEGT.

This clone was found once. The chain links TRBV7-6 to TRBJ2-3; no reliable D call. CDR1 is SGHVS, CDR2 FNYEAQ, per germline. CDR3 length equals 13 residues. V was pared by 6 bases and J by 1 base, with 8 bases between. This CDR3 is CASRPEGTDTQYF. The CDR3 nucleotides read TGTGCCAGCAGGCCTGAGGGCACAGATACGCAGTATTTT.

V and J are TRBV4-3 and TRBJ2-2, with TRBD2 as a possible D gene (5 bases). Germline V CDR1 and CDR2: LGHNA, YSLEER. V lost 3 bases, J lost 6 bases, and 11 bases lay in between. The CDR3 runs 14 residues. The CDR3 reads CASSQRERAGELFF. The CDR3 nucleotides are TGCGCCAGCAGCCAGCGAGAGAGGGCCGGGGAGCTGTTTTTT.

This chain connects TRBV12-3 or TRBV12-4 to TRBJ2-7; D may be TRBD2 (7 bases). V was clipped by 3 bases and J by 5 bases, with 11 bases between them. The CDR3 spans 13 residues. Here the CDR3 DNA reads TGTGCCAGCAGTTTTCGGGGGGCCCACGAGCAGTACTTC. It yields the protein CASSFRGAHEQYF.

The chain couples TRBV28 to TRBJ1-1; the D gene is possibly TRBD1 (6 bases). The V gene's germline CDR1 is MDHEN and CDR2 SYDVKM. The CDR3 is made up of 15 amino acids. V lost 7 bases and J 1 base, leaving 16 bases between the germline ends. In nucleotides, the CDR3 is TGTGCCAGCATCTCAGGTGGGGGCGAGAACACTGAAGCTTTCTTT. Amino acids: CASISGGGENTEAFF.

CDR3 amino acids: CASSQNPGQVREQYF. The CDR3 bases are TGCGCCAGCAGTCAAAACCCGGGACAGGTCAGAGAGCAGTACTTC. This chain links TRBV23-1 with TRBJ2-7, with 8 bases aligning to TRBD1. TRBV23-1 is an ORF; its function is uncertain. The CDR3 runs 15 residues. J lost 7 bases, V lost 2 bases, and 10 bases had no gene match.

The chain has TRBV5-6 and TRBJ2-7; the D gene is possibly TRBD2 (6 bases). The CDR3 spans 15 residues. V lost 3 bases, J lost 3 bases, and 16 bases lay in between. Per the germline V gene, CDR1 is SGHDT and CDR2 is YYEEEE. CDR3 in DNA: TGTGCCAGCAGCTCCGTTCGACTAGTCATCTACGAGCAGTACTTC. Translating it yields CASSSVRLVIYEQYF.

Regarding this clone: Other nucleotide sequences in the sample specify the same CDR3. The chain has TRBV3-1 (or the pseudogene TRBV3-2) and TRBJ2-4; 8 bases match TRBD2. The CDR3 extends over 16 amino acids. V lost 0 bases to trimming and J lost 9 bases; unmatched junction nucleotides: 10. Germline CDR1 is LGHDT and CDR2 is YNNKEL (reference sequence). The CDR3 is CASSQDSGGRFSIQYF. CDR3 in DNA: TGTGCCAGCAGCCAAGATAGCGGCGGGAGGTTTAGCATTCAGTACTTC.